Listed here is a single T cell receptor (beta chain). A second about 7 to 12 cycle PCR used barcoded and J-beta primers. From the 5' RACE reads, TCRdb called clonotypes with MiXCR, one entry per CDR3 protein. The table shows 540,000 or so distinct CDR3 sequences, with 45% to 55% occurring only once. This entry comes from a study of blood T cells in healthy people across ages. Trimming cost V 0 bases and J 8 bases, with 11 bases left between them. The CDR3 covers 14 residues. CDR1 is SGDLS, CDR2 YYNGEE, per germline. The J gene is TRBJ2-2, the V gene TRBV9; no clear D gene. Sequences were obtained from blood. The clonotype was recovered from a man aged 80 or over in good health. The chain's CDR3 is CASSVAPFRGELFF. In DNA, the CDR3 is TGTGCCAGCAGCGTAGCGCCATTTCGTGGGGAGCTGTTTTTT.